A single sample is the source of the 4 T cell receptor beta chains below, sequenced in a study of T cell responses to AZD1222 COVID-19 vaccine. Generated by immunoSEQ multiplex PCR, the TCRdb table keeps only in-frame clones and is missing some. The sample includes some 110,000 clones, 80% to 85% of them seen just once. The sequences come from peripheral blood, collected on day 0 of AZD1222 vaccination. The receptors shown here come from an adult in good health.

The chain links TRBV7-9 to TRBJ1-2, with 9 positions matching TRBD1. This CDR3 contains 16 residues. Germline CDR1 reads SEHNR; CDR2 reads FQNEAQ (reference sequence). V lost 8 bases and J lost 4; bases outside the gene matches: 14. CDR3 coding DNA: TGTGCCAGCTCCGGGACAGGGTTATTCCCATTCTATGGCTACACCTTC. Translating gives CASSGTGLFPFYGYTF.

For the CDR3, the DNA is TGCGCCAGCAGTCATAACAGGGGGAATGTGAGAGATACGCAGTATTTT. Amino acid sequence: CASSHNRGNVRDTQYF. The chain has TRBV23-1 and TRBJ2-3; 8 positions agree with TRBD1. TRBV23-1 is assigned to the ORF class and has an uncertain function. This CDR3 comprises 16 residues. The J segment lost 5 bases and the V segment lost 3 bases, leaving 10 bases of the junction unmatched.

The CDR3 sequence is CASSAIIGQGNTEAFF. The CDR3 coding sequence is TGTGCCAGCAGTGCTATAATAGGACAGGGAAACACTGAAGCTTTCTTT. The chain recombines TRBV6-1 with TRBJ1-1; TRBD1 aligns across 8 bases. The CDR3 sequence is 16 residues long. V shed 4 bases, J shed 2 bases, and the junction held 9 bases outside the gene matches. Germline CDR1 reads MNHNS; CDR2 reads SASEGT.

The chain carries TRBV9 and TRBJ1-3; D is perhaps TRBD1 (5 bases). Germline V lookup: CDR1 SGDLS, CDR2 YYNGEE. V gave up 9 bases and J gave up 0 bases, with 19 bases separating them. CDR3 size: 16 residues. The CDR3 DNA reads as TGTGCCACCCCCCAAAAGGGGAGTAGCTCTGGAAACACCATATATTTT. This sequence encodes CATPQKGSSSGNTIYF.